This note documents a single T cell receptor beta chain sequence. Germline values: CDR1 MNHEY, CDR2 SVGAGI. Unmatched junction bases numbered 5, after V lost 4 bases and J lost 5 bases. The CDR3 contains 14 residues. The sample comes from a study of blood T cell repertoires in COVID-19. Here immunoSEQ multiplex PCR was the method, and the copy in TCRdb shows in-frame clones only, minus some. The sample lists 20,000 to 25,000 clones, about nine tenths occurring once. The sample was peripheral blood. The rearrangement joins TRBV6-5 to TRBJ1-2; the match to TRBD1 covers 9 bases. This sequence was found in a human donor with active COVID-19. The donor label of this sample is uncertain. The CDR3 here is CASSSSGTGYGYTF. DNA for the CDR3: TGTGCCAGCAGTTCTTCCGGGACAGGGTATGGCTACACCTTC.